These 10 T cell receptor beta chains were all obtained from the same sample, sequenced in a study of OX40 agonist ivuxolimab in advanced cancers. Only in-frame clones appear in the TCRdb table, and some are missing; sequencing was by immunoSEQ multiplex PCR. The table lists tens of thousands of clones, 65% to 90% of them singletons, with 0.55% to 0.8% in the top ten. The sequencing used CD4+ or CD8+ T cells sorted from blood, collected in a trial of the OX40 agonist ivuxolimab. Receptors originate from an adult with an advanced solid tumor such as melanoma, head and neck, liver or kidney cancer.

This chain connects TRBV28 to TRBJ2-2, with D maybe TRBD1 (6 bases). The CDR3 length is 13 residues. V dropped 8 bases and J dropped 5 bases, with 12 bases sitting between them. Germline assignment: CDR1 MDHEN and CDR2 SYDVKM. The CDR3 protein is CASRKGQTGELFF. CDR3 coding DNA: TGTGCCAGCCGTAAAGGACAGACCGGGGAGCTGTTTTTT.

The chain employs TRBV18 and TRBJ1-3; D gene unclear. The CDR3 has 14 amino acids. The V end lost 0 bases, the J end lost 4 bases, and 7 bases lay between the germline ends. Germline-derived CDR1 and CDR2 are KGHSH and LQKENI. The CDR3 is CASSPPPVGNTIYF. The CDR3 DNA reads TGTGCCAGCTCACCACCGCCGGTGGGAAACACCATATATTTT.

This chain joins TRBV5-1 and TRBJ2-5, with 8 bases fitting TRBD1. With 3 bases clipped from V and 4 bases from J, the junction kept 8 bases outside the gene matches. The CDR3 loop spans 15 amino acids. Per germline, CDR1 SGHRS and CDR2 YFSETQ. The chain's CDR3 is CASSYSGGLGETQYF. The CDR3 DNA reads as TGCGCCAGCAGCTACTCAGGGGGCTTGGGAGAGACCCAGTACTTC. The full variable domain, in which reference TRBV5-1 and TRBJ2-5 provide the parts outside the CDR3, is KAGVTQTPRYLIKTRGQQVTLSCSPISGHRSVSWYQQTPGQGLQFLFEYFSETQRNKGNFPGRFSGRQFSNSRSEMNVSTLELGDSALYLCASSYSGGLGETQYFGPGTRLLVL.

This clone has more than one count but fewer than ten. The rearrangement joins TRBV30 to TRBJ1-2; D gene unclear. CDR1 GTSNPN and CDR2 SVGIG come from the germline V gene (reference sequence). The CDR3 has 12 residues. Trimming shortened V by 0 bases and J by 4 bases, and 6 bases separated the two germline ends. CDR3 region: CAWSVTSYGYTF. DNA of the CDR3: TGTGCCTGGAGTGTAACCTCCTATGGCTACACCTTC.

This chain connects TRBV9 to TRBJ2-7; no clear D. The CDR3 sequence is 15 residues long. Germline CDR1 and CDR2: SGDLS and YYNGEE. V dropped 3 bases and J dropped 3 bases, with 16 bases sitting between them. CDR3 sequence (DNA): TGTGCCAGCAGCGCCCGTCGGTTGAAAAGCTACGAGCAGTACTTC. This gives the protein CASSARRLKSYEQYF. The full variable domain, rest sourced from reference TRBV9 and TRBJ2-7, is DSGVTQTPKHLITATGQRVTLRCSPRSGDLSVYWYQQSLDQGLQFLIQYYNGEERAKGNILERFSAQQFPDLHSELNLSSLELGDSALYFCASSARRLKSYEQYFGPGTRLTVT.

The V gene is TRBV5-1, the J gene TRBJ1-4; D may be TRBD1 (5 bases). V lost 6 bases, J lost 1 base, and 10 bases lay in between. Germline loops: CDR1 SGHRS, CDR2 YFSETQ. This CDR3 contains 14 residues. The CDR3 sequence is CASKGGGTNEKLFF. The CDR3 nucleotides read TGCGCCAGCAAGGGCGGGGGAACTAATGAAAAACTGTTTTTT. The entire variable domain, with the rest obtained from reference TRBV5-1 and TRBJ1-4, is as follows: KAGVTQTPRYLIKTRGQQVTLSCSPISGHRSVSWYQQTPGQGLQFLFEYFSETQRNKGNFPGRFSGRQFSNSRSEMNVSTLELGDSALYLCASKGGGTNEKLFFGSGTQLSVL.

The V and J genes are TRBV4-1 and TRBJ1-3; possibly TRBD1 for D (5 bases). CDR1 is MGHRA, CDR2 YSYEKL, per germline. Between the trimmed V and J ends, which lost 1 base and 3 bases, there was a span of 16 bases. The CDR3 is 17 amino acids. CDR3 region: CASSQVTGSSGGNTIYF. The CDR3 DNA sequence: TGCGCCAGCAGCCAAGTAACAGGTTCCTCTGGTGGAAACACCATATATTTT.

The rearrangement uses TRBV4-2 and TRBJ2-2; 10 nucleotides agree with TRBD2. Losses at the gene ends were 8 bases for V and 6 bases for J; bases not matched to a gene: 9. The germline V gene has CDR1 LGHNA and CDR2 YNFKEQ. This CDR3 is built from 15 residues. The CDR3 here is CASVSSGSPPGELFF. CDR3 sequence (DNA): TGTGCCAGCGTCTCTAGCGGGAGCCCTCCCGGGGAGCTGTTTTTT.

This clone was seen only once. The J gene is TRBJ1-2, the V gene TRBV9; no clear D gene. Trimming pared 2 bases from V and 3 bases from J, leaving 14 bases between. Germline V lookup: CDR1 SGDLS, CDR2 YYNGEE. The CDR3 contains 15 residues. Written as DNA, the CDR3 is TGTGCCAGCAGCGTCGCGTTGGCACAGTACTATGGCTACACCTTC. Translation: CASSVALAQYYGYTF. Full variable domain (outside the CDR3, taken from reference TRBV9 and TRBJ1-2): DSGVTQTPKHLITATGQRVTLRCSPRSGDLSVYWYQQSLDQGLQFLIQYYNGEERAKGNILERFSAQQFPDLHSELNLSSLELGDSALYFCASSVALAQYYGYTFGSGTRLTVV.

Here the CDR3 DNA reads TGTGCTAGTGGCCCGACCGCTAATAGCAATCAGCCCCAGCATTTT. It translates to CASGPTANSNQPQHF. The V call is TRBV12-5, the J call TRBJ1-5; D not certain. CDR1 and CDR2 from the germline V gene are LGHNT and FRNRAP. The CDR3 extends over 15 amino acids. V lost 6 bases and J lost 0, with 12 bases in between. The whole variable domain, remainder taken from reference TRBV12-5 and TRBJ1-5, is DARVTQTPRHKVTEMGQEVTMRCQPILGHNTVFWYRQTMMQGLELLAYFRNRAPLDDSGMPKDRFSAEMPDATLATLKIQPSEPRDSAVYFCASGPTANSNQPQHFGDGTRLSIL.